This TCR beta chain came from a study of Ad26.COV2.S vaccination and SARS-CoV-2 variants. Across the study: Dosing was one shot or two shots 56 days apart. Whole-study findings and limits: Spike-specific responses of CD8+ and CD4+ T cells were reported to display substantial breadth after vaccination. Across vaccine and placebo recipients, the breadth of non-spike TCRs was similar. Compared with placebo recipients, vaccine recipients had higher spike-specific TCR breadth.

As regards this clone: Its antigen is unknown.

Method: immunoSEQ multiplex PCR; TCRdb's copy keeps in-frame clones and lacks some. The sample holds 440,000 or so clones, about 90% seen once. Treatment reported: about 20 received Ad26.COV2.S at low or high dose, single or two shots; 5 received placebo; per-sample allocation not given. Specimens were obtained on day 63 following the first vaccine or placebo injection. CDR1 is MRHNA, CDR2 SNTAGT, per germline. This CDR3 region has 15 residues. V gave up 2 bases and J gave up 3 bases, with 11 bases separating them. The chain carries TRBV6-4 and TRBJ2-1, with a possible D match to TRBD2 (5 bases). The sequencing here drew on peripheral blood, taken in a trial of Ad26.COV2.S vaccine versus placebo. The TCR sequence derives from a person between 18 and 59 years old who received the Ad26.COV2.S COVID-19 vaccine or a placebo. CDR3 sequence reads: CASSDNRGGYNEQFF. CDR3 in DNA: TGTGCCAGCAGTGACAACCGCGGAGGCTACAATGAGCAGTTCTTC.